This T cell receptor beta chain emerged from a study of regulatory T cells in long-lasting Graves disease. In this sample, this clonotype turned up many times. Arm-PCR of CDR3 regions and iRepertoire HTBI primers were the basis on which TCR beta libraries were built. TCRdb used MiXCR to reprocess the multiplex PCR reads, holding one entry per CDR3 protein. The data show roughly 420,000 distinct CDR3 sequences, with over 15% seen just once and 20% to 25% held by the top ten. Time point here: newly diagnosed GD, antithyroid drugs for less than 3 months. RNA extracted from PBMCs served as the sequencing template. V lost 3 bases and J lost 0; bases outside the gene matches: 0. CDR1 and CDR2 (germline): ENHRY, SYGVKD. The CDR3 extends over 14 amino acids. The same specimen was also included in a second study, on T cells in Graves' hyperthyroidism and ophthalmopathy.

This sample comprised peripheral blood mononuclear cells (PBMCs), obtained at new diagnosis, from a patient treated with antithyroid drugs. The clonotype was recovered from a woman aged 18-29 years with Graves disease. The genes are TRBV10-3 and TRBJ2-5; 8 bases map to TRBD1. The CDR3 protein is CAISDRGHQETQYF. CDR3 in DNA: TGTGCCATCAGTGACAGGGGGCACCAAGAGACCCAGTACTTC.